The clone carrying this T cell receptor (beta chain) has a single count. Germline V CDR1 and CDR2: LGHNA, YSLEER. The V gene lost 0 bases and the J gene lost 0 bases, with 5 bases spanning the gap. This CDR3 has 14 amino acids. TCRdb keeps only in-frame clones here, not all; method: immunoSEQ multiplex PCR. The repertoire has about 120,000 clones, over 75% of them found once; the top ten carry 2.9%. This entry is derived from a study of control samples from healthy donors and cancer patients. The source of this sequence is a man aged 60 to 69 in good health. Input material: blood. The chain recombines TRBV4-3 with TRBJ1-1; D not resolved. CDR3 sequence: CASSQDGVNTEAFF. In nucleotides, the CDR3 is TGCGCCAGCAGCCAAGATGGAGTGAACACTGAAGCTTTCTTT.